The clone carrying this T cell receptor beta chain was seen a single time. V gave up 2 bases and J gave up 6 bases; unmatched junction bases: 4. CDR3 length: 14 amino acids. Germline V gene data show CDR1 as MNHEY and CDR2 as SMNVEV (reference sequence). These data come from a study of control samples from healthy donors and cancer patients. The repertoire was sequenced with immunoSEQ multiplex PCR; TCRdb's copy has only in-frame clones and lacks some. The data contain 110,000 or so clones, 80% to 90% of them singletons. The sequence was obtained from a young man in good health. The chain combines TRBV27 with TRBJ1-5; TRBD1 aligns across 7 bases. The sample taken for sequencing was blood. The CDR3 DNA is TGTGCCAGCAGTTTACAACAGGGGAGTCAGCCCCAGCATTTT. Encoded protein: CASSLQQGSQPQHF.